The clone carrying this T cell receptor (beta chain) appeared many times. Its antigen is as yet unknown. The junction departs from the called germline gene at one end, perhaps through a read error. The data were obtained in a study of T-cell reconstitution after alpha-beta-depleted transplantation in children. Study results and limitations: Elevated TCRbeta diversity at day 60 was traced, in some patients, to surviving recipient T cells and thymic progenitors. Several hundred expanded graft clones reportedly supplied alpha-beta T cells about two months after transplant.

CDR3 size: 15 residues. Looked up from germline, CDR1 is DFQATT and CDR2 is SNEGSKA (reference sequence). TCRbeta library construction was performed incorporating unique molecular identifiers. TCRdb fed the PCR reads into MiXCR, producing one record per CDR3 protein. The table lists 300,000 to 400,000 distinct CDR3 sequences, around 15% of them singletons. The clonotype comes from a male patient between 2 and 15 years old who had a stem cell transplant for acute lymphoblastic leukemia, so the T cells may come from the graft donor. The gene calls are TRBV20-1 and TRBJ2-1; TRBD2 aligns across 11 bases. The sample here was PBMCs, mostly from graft donor cells, taken 360 days after TCRalphabeta/CD19-depleted stem cell transplant. The CDR3 sequence: CSARDSGRAYNEQFF. CDR3 bases: TGCAGTGCTCGAGATAGCGGGAGGGCCTACAATGAGCAGTTCTTC.